The 10 T cell receptor beta chains presented below share a single source sample, sequenced in a study of T cells in Graves' hyperthyroidism and ophthalmopathy. Researchers took RNA transcripts and amplified the TCR beta CDR3 regions from them. The HTBI primer set was used in a first-round RT-PCR of the TCR CDR3. TCRdb re-analysed the multiplex PCR reads in MiXCR, keeping a single row per CDR3 protein. The repertoire holds hundreds of thousands of distinct CDR3 sequences, with approximately 19% as singletons. The sample comprised blood. The receptors stem from a man in his forties or fifties with Graves' ophthalmopathy.

The chain uses TRBV2 and TRBJ2-7, with TRBD1 matching 7 bases. This CDR3 spans 14 amino acids. Germline CDR1 and CDR2: SNHLY and FYNNEI. The junction had 4 bases not matched to a gene; V was cut back by 3 bases and J by 2 bases. The CDR3 region has the DNA TGTGCCAGCAGTGAGGGACAGCGACCCTACGAGCAGTACTTC. Protein product: CASSEGQRPYEQYF.

There are many counts of this clonotype. The rearrangement links TRBV13 to TRBJ1-1; maybe TRBD1 (6 bases). The germline V gene has CDR1 PRHDT and CDR2 FYEKMQ (reference sequence). V lost 5 bases and J lost 5, with 21 bases in between. The CDR3 sequence is 16 residues long. The CDR3 DNA sequence: TGTGCCAGCAGCAAAAGCGTCGGGGGGCTTTATACTGAAGCTTTCTTT. This gives the protein CASSKSVGGLYTEAFF.

This clonotype has a count of ten or more. The J gene is TRBJ2-3, the V gene TRBV5-6, with TRBD1 matching 7 bases. The ends lost 1 base at V and 0 bases at J; junction bases unmatched: 5. The CDR3 sequence is 16 residues long. From germline, CDR1 is SGHDT and CDR2 YYEEEE. Written as DNA, the CDR3 is TGTGCCAGCAGCTTGTACAGGGGCCCTAGCACAGATACGCAGTATTTT. It specifies CASSLYRGPSTDTQYF.

This clonotype appeared a few times. The rearrangement links TRBV27 to TRBJ1-2, with 7 nucleotides matching TRBD1. The CDR3 has 15 amino acids. The junction had 7 bases not matched to a gene; V was cut back by 2 bases and J by 4 bases. Germline loops: CDR1 MNHEY, CDR2 SMNVEV (reference sequence). Here the CDR3 reads CASSLMGTASYGYTF. The CDR3 DNA sequence: TGTGCCAGCAGTTTAATGGGGACAGCCAGCTATGGCTACACCTTC.

The chain's CDR3 is CASSIETSGNYNEQFF. Here the CDR3 DNA reads TGTGCCAGTAGTATAGAGACTAGCGGTAACTACAATGAGCAGTTCTTC. The J gene is TRBJ2-1, the V gene TRBV19; TRBD2 matches at 9 bases. The CDR3 has 16 residues. J lost 3 bases, V lost 0 bases, and 3 bases had no gene match. Germline CDR1 and CDR2: LNHDA and SQIVND (reference sequence).

J is TRBJ2-5 and V is TRBV5-6; D not certain. V lost 1 base to trimming and J lost 6 bases, with 7 bases between them. The CDR3 consists of 12 residues. Germline V lookup: CDR1 SGHDT, CDR2 YYEEEE. CDR3 DNA sequence: TGTGCCAGCAGCTTGTTCGCCCAGACCCAGTACTTC. Its translation is CASSLFAQTQYF.

In its sample, this clonotype was seen many times. The genes are TRBV3-1 and TRBJ2-3, with 11 positions matching TRBD2. V lost 4 bases, J lost 3 bases, and 9 bases stayed unmatched. Germline V gives CDR1 LGHDT, CDR2 YNNKEL (reference sequence). The CDR3 is made up of 17 amino acids. CDR3 protein: CASSPPGLAGGTDTQYF. The DNA of the CDR3 is TGTGCCAGCAGCCCCCCTGGGCTAGCGGGAGGTACAGATACGCAGTATTTT.

This clonotype was observed a few times. This rearrangement joins TRBV3-1 to TRBJ1-2, with 9 bases aligning to TRBD1. Germline CDR1 is LGHDT and CDR2 is YNNKEL (reference sequence). The length of the CDR3 is 16 residues. V lost 4 bases, J lost 9 bases, and 15 bases stayed unmatched. CDR3 sequence reads: CASSRGEPGQGFSYTF. DNA of the CDR3: TGTGCCAGCAGCCGGGGCGAACCGGGACAGGGTTTTAGCTACACCTTC.

The table lists this clonotype with many counts. V usage is TRBV28 and J usage is TRBJ1-5; D is undetermined. Trimming took 8 bases from V and 2 from J, leaving 7 bases between them. The CDR3 extends over 12 amino acids. Germline values: CDR1 MDHEN, CDR2 SYDVKM. The CDR3 spells CASLGGNQPQHF. The CDR3 DNA follows: TGTGCCAGCCTCGGCGGCAATCAGCCCCAGCATTTT.

This clonotype was counted between two and nine times. The chain has TRBV19 and TRBJ2-2, with D hard to call. CDR3 length equals 12 residues. Trimming cost V 6 bases and J 5 bases, with 7 bases left between them. Germline CDR1 and CDR2: LNHDA and SQIVND (reference sequence). The CDR3 protein is CASRTRTGELFF. In DNA, the CDR3 is TGTGCCAGTAGGACAAGAACCGGGGAGCTGTTTTTT.